The 17 T cell receptor beta chains presented below share a single source sample, sequenced in a study of neurological immune-mediated disorders. Time point here: longitudinal time-point 2. TCRdb re-analysed the 5' RACE reads in MiXCR, keeping a single row per CDR3 protein. This table has tens of thousands of distinct CDR3 sequences, 13% appearing once. Sequencing was carried out using PBMCs. The receptor set was obtained from a female donor with HTLV-1-associated myelopathy (HAM/TSP).

This clonotype was seen a few times. This chain uses TRBV28 with TRBJ2-7; 7 bases align to TRBD1. The J segment lost 0 bases and the V segment lost 2 bases, leaving 4 bases of the junction unmatched. Germline-derived CDR1 and CDR2 are MDHEN and SYDVKM. This CDR3 has 15 amino acids. In DNA form, the CDR3 reads TGTGCCAGCAGTTTAGGTGACAGGGCCTCCTACGAGCAGTACTTC. Translated: CASSLGDRASYEQYF.

This clonotype occurred a few times. The genes are TRBV20-1 and TRBJ2-3, with D possibly matching TRBD2 (6 bases). CDR3 size: 15 residues. The ends were cut back, 6 bases at V and 0 bases at J, with 16 bases in the middle. The germline gives CDR1 DFQATT, CDR2 SNEGSKA (reference sequence). The CDR3 protein is CSAPGRDPSTDTQYF. DNA of the CDR3: TGCAGTGCCCCGGGGCGGGACCCTAGCACAGATACGCAGTATTTT.

This clonotype has a count of ten or more. This chain uses TRBV7-9 with TRBJ1-2; 8 bases map to TRBD1. CDR1 and CDR2 (germline): SEHNR, FQNEAQ (reference sequence). CDR3 length: 14 residues. V was clipped by 4 bases and J by 7 bases; unmatched bases: 8. CDR3 in DNA: TGTGCCAGCAGCTACGCGACAGGGGTTCCTGGCTACACCTTC. Its translation is CASSYATGVPGYTF.

This clonotype was observed at least ten times. The rearrangement joins TRBV6-6 to TRBJ1-5, with D perhaps TRBD1 (5 bases). V lost 6 bases, J lost 5 bases, and 17 bases lay in between. In germline, CDR1 is MNHNY, CDR2 SVGAGI (reference sequence). The CDR3 has 15 residues. The CDR3 bases are TGTGCCAGCAGAGAGGGACTCGAAAGGCATCAGCCCCAGCATTTT. This gives the protein CASREGLERHQPQHF.

At least ten counts were recorded for this clonotype. The V and J genes are TRBV19 and TRBJ1-1, with TRBD1 identical over 7 bases. This CDR3 region has 14 residues. Trimming took 6 bases from V and 1 from J; bases not matched to a gene: 5. Germline V gives CDR1 LNHDA, CDR2 SQIVND (reference sequence). CDR3 coding DNA: TGTGCCAGTAGACATGGACAGGAGAACACTGAAGCTTTCTTT. This gives the protein CASRHGQENTEAFF.

This clonotype was seen many times. The rearrangement uses TRBV7-9 and TRBJ2-6; unclear D gene. The CDR3 spans 14 residues. Germline V lookup: CDR1 SEHNR, CDR2 FQNEAQ (reference sequence). Trimming took off 9 bases at V and 0 bases at J, with 9 bases between the two ends. The CDR3 reads CARAPRSGANVLTF. CDR3 in DNA: TGTGCCAGGGCACCTCGCTCTGGGGCCAACGTCCTGACTTTC.

This clonotype was counted at least ten times. The CDR3 nucleotides read TGCAGTGCCCCGGGGCAGGGGTCCTACAATGAGCAGTTCTTC. Translation: CSAPGQGSYNEQFF. This sequence joins TRBV20-1 and TRBJ2-1; D is perhaps TRBD1 (6 bases). Germline V gene sequence: CDR1 DFQATT, CDR2 SNEGSKA (reference sequence). The CDR3 covers 14 residues. V gave up 6 bases and J gave up 1 base, with 13 bases separating them.

This clonotype was counted at least ten times. The J gene is TRBJ2-7, the V gene TRBV4-1; D is possibly TRBD2 (6 bases). CDR1 MGHRA and CDR2 YSYEKL come from the germline V gene. The CDR3 is 15 amino acids. Trimming stripped 4 bases from V and 0 bases from J, with 13 bases between. As DNA, the CDR3 is TGCGCCAGCAGCCCTCGTAGGACTACCTCCTACGAGCAGTACTTC. Translation: CASSPRRTTSYEQYF.

This clonotype was recorded at least ten times. The chain has TRBV28 and TRBJ1-5, with 9 bases matching TRBD1. The CDR3 length is 14 residues. V lost 6 bases, J lost 8 bases, and 8 bases stayed unmatched. Germline loops: CDR1 MDHEN, CDR2 SYDVKM. The CDR3 nucleotides read TGTGCCAGCAGAACTACAGGGGGCTGGGAGCCCCAGCATTTT. This sequence encodes CASRTTGGWEPQHF.

This clonotype was seen many times. CDR3 in amino acids: CAISDSGGAREQYF. The CDR3 DNA sequence: TGTGCCATCAGTGATAGCGGGGGGGCAAGGGAGCAGTACTTC. The chain combines TRBV10-3 with TRBJ2-7, with 11 bases matching TRBD2. There are 14 residues in the CDR3. Germline V gene sequence: CDR1 ENHRY, CDR2 SYGVKD. J gave up 7 bases and V 3 bases, and 5 bases lay outside the gene matches.

This clonotype was recorded at least ten times. The V gene is TRBV6-1, the J gene TRBJ2-2; 12 bases match TRBD2. The CDR3 sequence is 17 residues long. In germline, CDR1 is MNHNS, CDR2 SASEGT. V lost 9 bases and J lost 0; bases outside the gene matches: 8. DNA of the CDR3: TGTGCCAGGATCCCCGGGACTAGCGGGCCGAACACCGGGGAGCTGTTTTTT. This translates into CARIPGTSGPNTGELFF.

On this clonotype: One base away lies a much larger clone, so this may be a sequencing read error. The rearrangement links TRBV3-1 to TRBJ1-2; D is ambiguous. V lost 1 base, J lost 4 bases, and 10 bases lay in between. The CDR3 is made up of 14 amino acids. CDR1 LGHDT and CDR2 YNNKEL come from the germline V gene (reference sequence). In DNA form, the CDR3 reads TGTGCCAGCAGCCAAGGCCAGGAGGGCTATGGCTACACCTTC. This codes for CASSQGQEGYGYTF.

The chain uses TRBV19 and TRBJ1-5; 7 bases match TRBD1. The CDR3 covers 16 residues. The germline CDR1 and CDR2 sequences are LNHDA and SQIVND (reference sequence). V shed 2 bases and J 5 bases; nucleotides not matched to a gene: 9. CDR3 amino acids: CASSISPGGFDQPQHF. The DNA of the CDR3 is TGTGCCAGTAGTATATCGCCAGGGGGTTTTGATCAGCCCCAGCATTTT.

This clonotype was counted at least ten times. The chain uses TRBV4-1 and TRBJ2-7; D is unresolved. Germline V lookup: CDR1 MGHRA, CDR2 YSYEKL. This CDR3 has 13 amino acids. V was shortened by 4 bases and J by 2 bases, with 9 bases between the two germline ends. The CDR3 bases are TGCGCCAGCAGCCTAACCCCGACCTACGAGCAGTACTTC. Translating it yields CASSLTPTYEQYF.

This clonotype was detected many times. The chain is built from TRBV4-1 and TRBJ2-1; D unclear. Per germline, CDR1 MGHRA and CDR2 YSYEKL. V dropped 3 bases and J dropped 10 bases, with 7 bases sitting between them. The CDR3 spans 11 residues. CDR3 DNA: TGCGCCAGCAGCCACCGTTTAGAGCAGTTCTTC. Translating gives CASSHRLEQFF.

CDR3 in DNA: TGCGCCAGCAGCTCCGGGACAGGGGGACGGACAGATACGCAGTATTTT. Translated: CASSSGTGGRTDTQYF. V is TRBV5-1 and J is TRBJ2-3; 11 bases map to TRBD1. V shed 3 bases and J 3 bases; nucleotides not matched to a gene: 6. The germline CDR1 and CDR2 sequences are SGHRS and YFSETQ. The CDR3 consists of 16 residues.

Ten or more counts support this clonotype. The chain uses TRBV6-5 and TRBJ2-7; D is perhaps TRBD2 (7 bases). V lost 4 bases, J lost 7 bases, and 17 bases lay in between. Germline V gene lookup returns CDR1 MNHEY and CDR2 SVGAGI. This CDR3 is 14 amino acids long. This CDR3 reads CASSFRRGPWEQYF. The CDR3, as DNA: TGTGCCAGCAGTTTCAGGCGGGGGCCGTGGGAGCAGTACTTC.